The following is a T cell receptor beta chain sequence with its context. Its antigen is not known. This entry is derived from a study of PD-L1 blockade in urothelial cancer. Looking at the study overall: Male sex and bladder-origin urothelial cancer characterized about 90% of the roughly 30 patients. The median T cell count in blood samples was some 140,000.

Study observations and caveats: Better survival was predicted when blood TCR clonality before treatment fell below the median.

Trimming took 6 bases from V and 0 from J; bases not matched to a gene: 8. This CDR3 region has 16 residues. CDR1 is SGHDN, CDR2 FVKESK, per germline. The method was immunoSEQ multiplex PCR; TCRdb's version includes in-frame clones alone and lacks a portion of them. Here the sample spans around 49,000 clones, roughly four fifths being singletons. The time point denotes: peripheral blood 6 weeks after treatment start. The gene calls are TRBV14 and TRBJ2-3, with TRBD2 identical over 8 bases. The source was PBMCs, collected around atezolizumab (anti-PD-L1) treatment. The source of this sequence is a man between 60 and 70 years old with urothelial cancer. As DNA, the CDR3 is TGTGCCAGCAGTCGAAATAGCGGGGTTAGCACAGATACGCAGTATTTT. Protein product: CASSRNSGVSTDTQYF.